This T cell receptor beta chain was obtained from a study of vaccination and CD4 T cells after COVID-19. On the study more broadly: Six male and four female convalescents took part, two of them Hispanic. Each individual in the study obtained two doses of BNT162b2 or mRNA-1273 vaccine.

Treatment defined: roughly nine-day PBMC culture with coronavirus spike peptide pools or control peptides (ViraFEST assay). On this clonotype: Its antigen is unidentified.

The Oncomine TCR Beta short-read assay was applied to DNA of cultured CD4+ T cells. TCRdb processed the PCR reads anew with MiXCR; each CDR3 protein has one entry. Here the sample spans 17,000 or so distinct CDR3 sequences, about a third being singletons. V shed 1 base, J shed 2 bases, and the junction held 1 base outside the gene matches. Germline CDR1 reads LNHNV; CDR2 reads YYDKDF (reference sequence). The CDR3 length is 14 residues. Sequencing was carried out using cultured CD4+ T cells from blood. This sequence joins TRBV15 and TRBJ2-5, with TRBD2 matching over 7 bases. This TCR derives from a human donor with COVID-19. CDR3 nucleotides: TGTGCCACCAGCAGAGTGGGGGGGCAAGAGACCCAGTACTTC. Amino acid sequence: CATSRVGGQETQYF.